This T cell receptor beta chain was captured in a study of OX40 agonist ivuxolimab in advanced cancers. Assay used: immunoSEQ multiplex PCR; TCRdb lists only in-frame clones, some missing. The sample carries 85,000 to 130,000 clones, around nine tenths recorded once. Sampling times: baseline, cycle 4 day 1, cycle 7 day 1. Germline CDR1 ENHRY, CDR2 SYGVKD. This CDR3 is 15 amino acids long. V trimming: 6 bases; J trimming: 4 bases; junction bases outside the gene matches: 8. Sequences were derived from CD4+ or CD8+ T cells sorted from blood, sampled in a trial of the OX40 agonist ivuxolimab. This TCR was recovered from an adult with an advanced solid tumor such as melanoma, head and neck, liver or kidney cancer. The chain recombines TRBV10-3 with TRBJ2-5, with 10 nucleotides matching TRBD1. The CDR3 loop is CAIRGSGQGVETQYF. CDR3 nucleotide sequence: TGTGCCATCAGGGGATCAGGACAGGGGGTAGAGACCCAGTACTTC.